This entry lists 19 T cell receptor beta chains sequenced from one sample in a study of CD8 T cells in Susac syndrome. Reverse transcription of roughly 0.5 to 1 ug RNA was carried out with random hexamers. TCRdb used MiXCR to reprocess the immunoSEQ multiplex PCR reads, holding one entry per CDR3 protein. The sample has 150,000 to 160,000 distinct CDR3 sequences; 90% to 95% are singletons. Sequences were obtained from CD8+ T cells from PBMCs. The receptors were gathered from a human donor with multiple sclerosis.

The rearrangement links TRBV27 to TRBJ2-7; a weak D match, TRBD1 (6 bases). This CDR3 has 13 residues. V was shortened by 4 bases and J by 2 bases, with 9 bases between the two germline ends. The germline V gene encodes CDR1 MNHEY and CDR2 SMNVEV (reference sequence). The CDR3, as DNA: TGTGCCAGCAGTTCCAGACAGGCCTACGAGCAGTACTTC. The encoded protein is CASSSRQAYEQYF.

The chain employs TRBV29-1 and TRBJ1-2, with D possibly TRBD1 on 5 matching bases. CDR3 length: 16 residues. CDR1 and CDR2 (germline): SQVTM, ANQGSEA. Trimming stripped 5 bases from V and 0 bases from J, with 19 bases between. Here the CDR3 DNA reads TGCAGCGTTCCAGGGATTACTAACATATCTAACTATGGCTACACCTTC. This encodes CSVPGITNISNYGYTF. The full variable domain, completed using reference TRBV29-1 and TRBJ1-2, is SAVISQKPSRDICQRGTSLTIQCQVDSQVTMMFWYRQQPGQSLTLIATANQGSEATYESGFVIDKFPISRPNLTFSTLTVSNMSPEDSSIYLCSVPGITNISNYGYTFGSGTRLTVV.

V and J are TRBV9 and TRBJ2-1; D remains unclear. The CDR3 covers 12 residues. Trimming took off 4 bases at V and 10 bases at J, with 12 bases between the two ends. Germline-derived CDR1 and CDR2 are SGDLS and YYNGEE. CDR3 amino acids: CASSSTEGEQFF. As DNA, the CDR3 is TGTGCCAGCAGCTCAACGGAAGGGGAGCAGTTCTTC.

The sample holds one count of this clonotype. V is TRBV29-1 and J is TRBJ2-7; D remains ambiguous. The CDR3 loop spans 13 amino acids. Trimming took 3 bases from V and 2 from J, leaving 11 bases between them. Germline V gene sequence: CDR1 SQVTM, CDR2 ANQGSEA. Here the CDR3 DNA reads TGCAGCGTTGAGTCTCAGGCTCCCTACGAGCAGTACTTC. This encodes CSVESQAPYEQYF.

The V and J genes are TRBV12-3 or TRBV12-4 and TRBJ2-5, with D hard to call. This CDR3 region has 12 residues. Trimming took off 6 bases at V and 5 bases at J, with 10 bases between the two ends. The CDR3 protein is CASSRATETQYF. The CDR3 DNA is TGTGCCAGCAGCCGAGCGACGGAGACCCAGTACTTC.

The V and J genes are TRBV15 and TRBJ2-1; 13 bases agree with TRBD2. This CDR3 contains 16 residues. V trimming: 3 bases; J trimming: 5 bases; junction bases outside the gene matches: 4. CDR1 LNHNV and CDR2 YYDKDF come from the germline V gene (reference sequence). CDR3 DNA sequence: TGTGCCACCAGCAGGATCGGGACTAGCGGGGACAATGAGCAGTTCTTC. This gives the protein CATSRIGTSGDNEQFF.

This clonotype occurred once. The V call is TRBV20-1, the J call TRBJ2-3, with D tentatively TRBD1 or TRBD2 (6 bases each). V shed 1 base and J shed 4 bases, with 12 bases lying between them. The CDR3 covers 14 residues. Germline CDR1 and CDR2: DFQATT and SNEGSKA (reference sequence). CDR3 coding DNA: TGCAGTGCTAGAGCGGGGGCGGGCGCAGATACGCAGTATTTT. Residues: CSARAGAGADTQYF.

The chain combines TRBV20-1 with TRBJ2-7; TRBD1 aligns across 10 bases. The CDR3 runs to 13 residues. With 5 bases clipped from V and 2 bases from J, the junction kept 3 bases outside the gene matches. Looked up from germline, CDR1 is DFQATT and CDR2 is SNEGSKA (reference sequence). CDR3 sequence reads: CSASGTGAYEQYF. Written as DNA, the CDR3 is TGCAGTGCTTCCGGGACAGGGGCCTACGAGCAGTACTTC.

The chain couples TRBV7-9 to TRBJ1-6; D perhaps matches TRBD1 (6 bases). The germline V and J ends were trimmed by 4 bases and 8 bases, with 15 bases remaining between them. The CDR3 runs 15 residues. In germline, CDR1 is SEHNR, CDR2 FQNEAQ (reference sequence). This CDR3 is CASSSGGGRHSPLHF. Written as DNA, the CDR3 is TGTGCCAGCAGCTCCGGCGGGGGCCGCCATTCACCCCTCCACTTT.

The chain uses TRBV9 and TRBJ2-1; D gene unclear. From germline, CDR1 is SGDLS and CDR2 YYNGEE. There are 14 residues in the CDR3. The V end was cut by 2 bases, the J end by 0 bases, with 6 bases between. The CDR3 DNA is TGTGCCAGCAGCGTGACGAGCTCCTACAATGAGCAGTTCTTC. It is translated as CASSVTSSYNEQFF. Using reference TRBV9 and TRBJ2-1 for the parts outside the CDR3, the full variable domain is DSGVTQTPKHLITATGQRVTLRCSPRSGDLSVYWYQQSLDQGLQFLIQYYNGEERAKGNILERFSAQQFPDLHSELNLSSLELGDSALYFCASSVTSSYNEQFFGPGTRLTVL.

This clonotype was seen a single time. V usage is TRBV20-1 and J usage is TRBJ2-5; D possibly corresponds to TRBD2 (7 bases). The CDR3 spans 17 residues. The ends were cut back, 4 bases at V and 5 bases at J, with 26 bases in the middle. The germline CDR1 and CDR2 sequences are DFQATT and SNEGSKA (reference sequence). The CDR3 reads CSATRSPLGGGGETQYF. Here the CDR3 DNA reads TGCAGTGCTACGCGCTCACCCCTCGGGGGCGGGGGTGAGACCCAGTACTTC.

This chain uses TRBV27 with TRBJ1-1; D not certain. This CDR3 is built from 14 residues. V shed 7 bases and J shed 4 bases, with 16 bases lying between them. Per germline, CDR1 MNHEY and CDR2 SMNVEV (reference sequence). CDR3 region: CASMLRGSGTEAFF. CDR3 DNA: TGTGCCAGCATGCTGCGGGGTTCGGGCACTGAAGCTTTCTTT.

J is TRBJ1-1 and V is TRBV20-1; D is uncertain. Trimming shortened V by 3 bases and J by 8 bases, and 7 bases separated the two germline ends. CDR1 and CDR2 from the germline V gene are DFQATT and SNEGSKA (reference sequence). The CDR3 spans 10 residues. The CDR3, as DNA: TGCAGTGCTAGGAGGAACGAAGCTTTCTTT. It translates to CSARRNEAFF.

V usage is TRBV9 and J usage is TRBJ2-5, with TRBD2 matching 11 bases. This CDR3 is built from 15 residues. Germline V CDR1 and CDR2: SGDLS, YYNGEE. V was clipped by 2 bases and J by 5 bases; unmatched bases: 5. CDR3 loop: CASSVSGGALETQYF. DNA for the CDR3: TGTGCCAGCAGCGTTAGCGGGGGGGCGTTGGAGACCCAGTACTTC.

The V call is TRBV27, the J call TRBJ2-1, with D unresolved. There are 11 residues in the CDR3. From germline, CDR1 is MNHEY and CDR2 SMNVEV (reference sequence). Trimming shortened V by 10 bases and J by 8 bases, and 12 bases separated the two germline ends. CDR3: CAIRTRYEQFF. The DNA of the CDR3 is TGTGCCATCAGGACGCGGTATGAGCAGTTCTTC.

The genes are TRBV2 and TRBJ2-7; the D gene could be TRBD1 or TRBD2 (5 bases each). Germline V gene sequence: CDR1 SNHLY, CDR2 FYNNEI. V lost 8 bases to trimming and J lost 1 base, with 21 bases between them. This CDR3 contains 16 residues. The DNA of the CDR3 is TGTGCCAGCGAGAGCCCCAGGGCAGGGAGTTCCTACGAGCAGTACTTC. Translated, it gives CASESPRAGSSYEQYF. Full variable domain (missing parts from reference TRBV2 and TRBJ2-7): EPEVTQTPSHQVTQMGQEVILRCVPISNHLYFYWYRQILGQKVEFLVSFYNNEISEKSEIFDDQFSVERPDGSNFTLKIRSTKLEDSAMYFCASESPRAGSSYEQYFGPGTRLTVT.

The chain combines TRBV4-1 with TRBJ1-1; D remains ambiguous. Germline CDR1 MGHRA, CDR2 YSYEKL. The CDR3 contains 13 residues. With 0 bases removed from V and 4 bases from J, the gap between germline ends came to 6 bases. The CDR3 DNA is TGCGCCAGCAGCCAAGATTGGGTCACTGAAGCTTTCTTT. Translating gives CASSQDWVTEAFF.

The genes are TRBV9 and TRBJ1-1; perhaps TRBD1 as D (5 bases). Between the trimmed V and J ends, which lost 0 bases and 10 bases, there was a span of 25 bases. There are 17 residues in the CDR3. CDR1 is SGDLS and CDR2 is YYNGEE in the germline V gene. DNA of the CDR3: TGTGCCAGCAGCGTAGGCTCTTACCCCCCCACGGGGACCGGAGCTTTCTTT. Its protein is CASSVGSYPPTGTGAFF. Full variable domain (missing parts from reference TRBV9 and TRBJ1-1): DSGVTQTPKHLITATGQRVTLRCSPRSGDLSVYWYQQSLDQGLQFLIQYYNGEERAKGNILERFSAQQFPDLHSELNLSSLELGDSALYFCASSVGSYPPTGTGAFFGQGTRLTVV.

The CDR3 nucleotides read TGCAGCGCCGTGGACAGGTACCAAGAGACCCAGTACTTC. Protein product: CSAVDRYQETQYF. This rearrangement joins TRBV29-1 to TRBJ2-5, with 7 bases matching TRBD1. Germline values: CDR1 SQVTM, CDR2 ANQGSEA. After removal of 7 bases from V and 0 bases from J, the junction contained 5 bases not matched to a gene. The CDR3 consists of 13 residues.